A single sample gave rise to the 18 T cell receptor beta chains below, sequenced in a study of T cells expressing NK-cell markers. No DNA is given; TCRdb re-called the 5' RACE reads and lists each CDR3 protein once. The sample includes about 460,000 distinct CDR3 sequences. Sequencing input: blood T cells: a sorted CD56 or NKG2C T cell subset, CD4+ or CD8+ T cells, or bulk PBMC T cells (not recorded which). The receptors were sampled from a woman between 45 and 60 years old in good health.

The J gene is TRBJ2-1, the V gene TRBV12-3 or TRBV12-4; TCRdb gives TRBD1 as the D gene, but with no DNA this cannot be confirmed. This CDR3 region has 17 residues. The CDR3 region is CASSSKGSGSAYNEQFF.

The chain has TRBV12-3 or TRBV12-4 and TRBJ2-3; as DNA is missing, the TRBD2 call by TCRdb cannot be tested. This CDR3 is built from 17 residues. The CDR3 loop reads CASSFGSGLAGADTQYF.

This sequence joins TRBV20-1 and TRBJ1-1; TCRdb reports TRBD1, a call that lacks DNA to check it against. The CDR3 has 17 residues. Germline-derived CDR1 and CDR2 are DFQATT and SNEGSKA (reference sequence). The CDR3 sequence: CSARETGRFAGNTEAFF.

The V gene is TRBV6-2 or TRBV6-3, the J gene TRBJ1-2. CDR1 is MNHEY, CDR2 SVGEGT, per germline. CDR3 length: 13 amino acids. CDR3 amino acids: CASKLSHSYGYTF.

The chain couples TRBV11-3 to TRBJ2-2; TCRdb gives TRBD1 as the D gene, but with no DNA this cannot be confirmed. Germline V gene data show CDR1 as SGHNT and CDR2 as YENEEA. The CDR3 contains 13 residues. CDR3 amino acids: CASLKQGTGELFF.

The rearrangement joins TRBV4-1 to TRBJ1-4; the D call from TCRdb, TRBD1, cannot be confirmed without DNA. The CDR3 has 15 residues. Germline V gives CDR1 MGHRA, CDR2 YSYEKL. The chain's CDR3 is CASSQDRGQGEKLFF.

The chain uses TRBV9 and TRBJ1-4; TCRdb's D gene call, TRBD1, goes unchecked for lack of DNA. The CDR3 length is 14 residues. Per germline, CDR1 SGDLS and CDR2 YYNGEE. CDR3 protein: CASSAGQEDEKLFF.

This sequence joins TRBV21-1 and TRBJ1-2; there is no DNA to check the TCRdb D call of TRBD1. TRBV21-1 is annotated as a pseudogene. The CDR3 is 15 residues long. CDR3 residues: CASSKDRGQFDGYTF.

The CDR3 sequence is CASSQPSGRAATDTQYF. The chain carries TRBV3-1 and TRBJ2-3; TCRdb designates TRBD2, a call that cannot be tested without DNA. CDR3 size: 17 residues. Germline V lookup: CDR1 LGHDT, CDR2 YNNKEL (reference sequence).

The chain uses TRBV24-1 and TRBJ2-1; TCRdb outputs TRBD2, but without DNA this stays unchecked. The V gene's germline CDR1 is KGHDR and CDR2 SFDVKD. The CDR3 is made up of 15 amino acids. The CDR3 sequence: CATSDLTSGTFEQFF.

The chain employs TRBV7-9 and TRBJ2-3; the TCRdb call, TRBD2, lacks DNA for checking. This CDR3 region has 14 residues. Germline loops: CDR1 SEHNR, CDR2 FQNEAQ (reference sequence). The CDR3 loop reads CASSPPGREDTQYF.

The rearrangement joins TRBV2 to TRBJ1-4. The CDR3 covers 13 residues. Germline-derived CDR1 and CDR2 are SNHLY and FYNNEI. The CDR3 reads CASSDSVNEKLFF.

The chain is built from TRBV6-4 and TRBJ2-5; the D call from TCRdb, TRBD1, cannot be confirmed without DNA. CDR1 and CDR2 (germline): MRHNA, SNTAGT. The length of the CDR3 is 15 residues. CDR3 amino acids: CASSLGQGTRETQYF.

The chain employs TRBV12-5 and TRBJ2-1. The germline CDR1 and CDR2 sequences are LGHNT and FRNRAP. The CDR3 has 15 amino acids. The CDR3 reads CASGLGDDSYNEQFF.

V gene TRBV7-6 combines with J gene TRBJ2-5. The CDR3 contains 16 residues. Germline loops: CDR1 SGHVS, CDR2 FNYEAQ. The CDR3 sequence: CASSLVSSYVKETQYF.

The chain is built from TRBV12-3 or TRBV12-4 and TRBJ2-4; TCRdb designates TRBD1, a call that cannot be tested without DNA. The CDR3 contains 18 residues. The CDR3 spells CASSSLAGTNGAKNIQYF.

The V call is TRBV5-1, the J call TRBJ2-5; TCRdb names TRBD1, which stays unverified in the absence of DNA. Germline V gene data show CDR1 as SGHRS and CDR2 as YFSETQ. The CDR3 has 15 residues. CDR3 residues: CASSTNRGSQETQYF.

This sequence joins TRBV5-6 and TRBJ2-2; TCRdb calls TRBD2, which cannot be checked without DNA. Germline CDR1 reads SGHDT; CDR2 reads YYEEEE. The CDR3 is made up of 16 amino acids. The CDR3 is CASSFGLHVNTGELFF.